This T cell receptor (beta chain) derives from a study of blood T cells in healthy people across ages. Study observations and caveats: From one million sequenced T cells, diversity estimates were lower bounds. Among long-lived donors, naive CD4+ cells were more numerous and diversity higher than in aged donors.

CDR3 length: 16 amino acids. After removal of 4 bases from V and 6 bases from J, the junction contained 10 bases not matched to a gene. From germline, CDR1 is LGHNA and CDR2 YSLEER. Using a J-beta primer mix together with a sample-barcoded 5' primer, a second PCR was run for roughly 6 to 11 cycles. Samples each returned at least 2.5 million CDR3-containing paired-end reads. MiXCR, run by TCRdb on the 5' RACE reads, gives a single entry per CDR3 protein. This repertoire shows about 730,000 distinct CDR3 sequences, approximately 39% found once; its top ten account for 20% to 25%. To note about this clonotype: What it recognizes is unknown.

Donors ranged from roughly 6 to 90 years old and were healthy Caucasians in Russia. The chain couples TRBV4-3 to TRBJ2-1; 9 nucleotides line up with TRBD2. This TCR was sampled from a woman aged 55 to 70 in good health. Specimen: blood. CDR3 sequence: CASSPSGQREVNEQFF. The DNA for the CDR3 is TGCGCCAGCAGCCCCTCGGGGCAGCGGGAGGTCAATGAGCAGTTCTTC.